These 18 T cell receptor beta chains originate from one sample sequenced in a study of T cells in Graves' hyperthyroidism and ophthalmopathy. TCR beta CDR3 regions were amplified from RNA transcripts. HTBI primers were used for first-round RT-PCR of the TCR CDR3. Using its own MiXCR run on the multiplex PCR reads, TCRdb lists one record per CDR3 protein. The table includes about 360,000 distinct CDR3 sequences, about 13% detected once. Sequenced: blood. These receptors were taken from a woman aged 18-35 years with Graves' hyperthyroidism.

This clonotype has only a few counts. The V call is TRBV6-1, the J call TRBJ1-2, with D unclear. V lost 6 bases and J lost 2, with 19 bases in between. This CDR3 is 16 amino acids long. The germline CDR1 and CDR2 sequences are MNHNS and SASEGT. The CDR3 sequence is CASRGPAAIENYGYTF. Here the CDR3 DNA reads TGTGCCAGCAGAGGGCCGGCGGCTATCGAAAACTATGGCTACACCTTC.

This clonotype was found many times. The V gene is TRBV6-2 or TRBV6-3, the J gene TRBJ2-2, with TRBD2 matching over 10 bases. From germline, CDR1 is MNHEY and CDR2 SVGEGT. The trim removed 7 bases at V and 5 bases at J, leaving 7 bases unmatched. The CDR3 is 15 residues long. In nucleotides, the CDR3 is TGTGCCAGCAAGCTAGCGGGAGTATATACCGGGGAGCTGTTTTTT. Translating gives CASKLAGVYTGELFF.

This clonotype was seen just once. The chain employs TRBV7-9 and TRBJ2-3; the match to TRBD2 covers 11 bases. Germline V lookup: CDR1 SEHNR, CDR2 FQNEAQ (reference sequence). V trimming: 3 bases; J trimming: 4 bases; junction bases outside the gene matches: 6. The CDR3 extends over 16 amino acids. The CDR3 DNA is TGTGCCAGCAGCTTGCAGACTAGCGGGGAAGCAGATACGCAGTATTTT. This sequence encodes CASSLQTSGEADTQYF. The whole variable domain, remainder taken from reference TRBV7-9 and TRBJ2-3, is DTGVSQNPRHKITKRGQNVTFRCDPISEHNRLYWYRQTLGQGPEFLTYFQNEAQLEKSRLLSDRFSAERPKGSFSTLEIQRTEQGDSAMYLCASSLQTSGEADTQYFGPGTRLTVL.

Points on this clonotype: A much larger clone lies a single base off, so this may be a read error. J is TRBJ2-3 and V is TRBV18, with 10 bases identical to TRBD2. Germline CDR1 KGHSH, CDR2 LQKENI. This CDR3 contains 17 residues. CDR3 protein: CASSPPFSGGSTGTQYF. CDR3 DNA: TGTGCCAGCTCACCCCCCTTTAGCGGGGGGTCCACAGGTACGCAGTATTTT.

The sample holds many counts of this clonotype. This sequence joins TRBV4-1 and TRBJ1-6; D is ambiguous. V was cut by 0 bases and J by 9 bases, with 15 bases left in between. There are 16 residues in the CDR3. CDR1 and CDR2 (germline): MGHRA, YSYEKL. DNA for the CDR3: TGCGCCAGCAGCCAAGAACCGAGAAGCGTAGGTTCACCCCTCCACTTT. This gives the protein CASSQEPRSVGSPLHF.

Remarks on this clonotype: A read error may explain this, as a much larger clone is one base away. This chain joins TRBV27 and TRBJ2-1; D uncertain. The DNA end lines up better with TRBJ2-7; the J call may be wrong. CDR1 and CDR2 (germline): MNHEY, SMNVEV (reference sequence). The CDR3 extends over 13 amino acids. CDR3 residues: CASSFPPGNEQYF. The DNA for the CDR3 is TGTGCCAGCAGTTTCCCCCCTGGGAATGAGCAGTACTTC.

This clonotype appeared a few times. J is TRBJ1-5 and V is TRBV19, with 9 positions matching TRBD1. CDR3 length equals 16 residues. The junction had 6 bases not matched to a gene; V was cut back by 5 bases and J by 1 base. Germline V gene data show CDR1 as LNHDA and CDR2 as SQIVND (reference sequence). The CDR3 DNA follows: TGTGCCAGTAGTGAGGGGACAGGGCGAAGCAATCAGCCCCAGCATTTT. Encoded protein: CASSEGTGRSNQPQHF. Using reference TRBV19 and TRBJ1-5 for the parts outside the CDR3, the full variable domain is DGGITQSPKYLFRKEGQNVTLSCEQNLNHDAMYWYRQDPGQGLRLIYYSQIVNDFQKGDIAEGYSVSREKKESFPLTVTSAQKNPTAFYLCASSEGTGRSNQPQHFGDGTRLSIL.

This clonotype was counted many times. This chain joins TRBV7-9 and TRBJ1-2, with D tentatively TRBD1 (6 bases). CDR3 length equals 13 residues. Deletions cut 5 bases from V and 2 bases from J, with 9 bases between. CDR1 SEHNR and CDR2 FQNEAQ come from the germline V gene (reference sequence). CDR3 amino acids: CASSPTGNYGYTF. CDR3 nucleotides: TGTGCCAGCAGCCCGACAGGAAACTATGGCTACACCTTC.

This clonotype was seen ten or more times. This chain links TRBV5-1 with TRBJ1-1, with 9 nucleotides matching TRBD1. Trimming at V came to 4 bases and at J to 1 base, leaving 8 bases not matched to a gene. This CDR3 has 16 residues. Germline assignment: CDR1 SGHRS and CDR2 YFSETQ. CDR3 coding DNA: TGCGCCAGCAGCGTAGGGACAGGGCGGTCGAACACTGAAGCTTTCTTT. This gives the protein CASSVGTGRSNTEAFF.

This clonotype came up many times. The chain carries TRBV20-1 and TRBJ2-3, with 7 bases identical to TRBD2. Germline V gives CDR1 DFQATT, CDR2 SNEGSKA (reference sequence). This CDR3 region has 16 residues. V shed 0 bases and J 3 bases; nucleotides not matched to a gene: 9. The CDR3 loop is CSARDLVGGPTDTQYF. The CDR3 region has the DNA TGCAGTGCTAGAGATTTGGTGGGAGGGCCGACAGATACGCAGTATTTT.

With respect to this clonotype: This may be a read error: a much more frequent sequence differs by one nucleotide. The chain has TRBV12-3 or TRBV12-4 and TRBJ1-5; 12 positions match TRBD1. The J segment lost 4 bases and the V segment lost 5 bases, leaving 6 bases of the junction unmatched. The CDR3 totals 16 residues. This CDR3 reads CASSGTGGVENQPQHF. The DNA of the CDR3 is TGTGCCAGCAGTGGGACAGGGGGCGTCGAGAATCAGCCCCAGCATTTT.

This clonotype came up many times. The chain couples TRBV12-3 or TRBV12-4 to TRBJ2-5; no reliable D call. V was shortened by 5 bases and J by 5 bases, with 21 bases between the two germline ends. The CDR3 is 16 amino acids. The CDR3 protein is CASSHFKAGLKETQYF. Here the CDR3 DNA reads TGTGCCAGCAGTCATTTCAAGGCCGGCCTAAAGGAGACCCAGTACTTC.

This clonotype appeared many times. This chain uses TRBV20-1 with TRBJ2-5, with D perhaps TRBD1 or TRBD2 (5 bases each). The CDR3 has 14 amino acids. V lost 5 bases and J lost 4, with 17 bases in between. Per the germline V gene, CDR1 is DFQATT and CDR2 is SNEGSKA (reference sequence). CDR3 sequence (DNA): TGCAGTGCTCCAAGTCAACCGGGACGAGAGACCCAGTACTTC. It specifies CSAPSQPGRETQYF.

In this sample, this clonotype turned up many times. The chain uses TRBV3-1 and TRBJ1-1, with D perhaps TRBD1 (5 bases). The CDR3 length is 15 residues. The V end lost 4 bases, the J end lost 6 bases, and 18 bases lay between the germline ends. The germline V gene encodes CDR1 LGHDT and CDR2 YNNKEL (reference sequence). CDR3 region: CASSPDDRGSAEAFF. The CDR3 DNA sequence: TGTGCCAGCAGCCCAGACGACAGAGGGAGCGCTGAAGCTTTCTTT. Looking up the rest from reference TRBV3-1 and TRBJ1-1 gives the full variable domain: DTAVSQTPKYLVTQMGNDKSIKCEQNLGHDTMYWYKQDSKKFLKIMFSYNNKELIINETVPNRFSPKSPDKAHLNLHINSLELGDSAVYFCASSPDDRGSAEAFFGQGTRLTVV.

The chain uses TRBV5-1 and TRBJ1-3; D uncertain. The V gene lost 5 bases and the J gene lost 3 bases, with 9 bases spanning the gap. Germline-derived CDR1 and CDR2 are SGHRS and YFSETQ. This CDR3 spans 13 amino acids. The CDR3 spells CASRVSFGNTIYF. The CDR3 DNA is TGCGCCAGCAGGGTTAGCTTTGGAAACACCATATATTTT.

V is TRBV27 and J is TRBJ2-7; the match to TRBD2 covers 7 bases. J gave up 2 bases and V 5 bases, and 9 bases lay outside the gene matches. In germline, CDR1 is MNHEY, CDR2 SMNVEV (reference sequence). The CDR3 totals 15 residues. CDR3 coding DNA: TGTGCCAGCAGTCAGTCTAGCGGACTCGCCTACGAGCAGTACTTC. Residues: CASSQSSGLAYEQYF.

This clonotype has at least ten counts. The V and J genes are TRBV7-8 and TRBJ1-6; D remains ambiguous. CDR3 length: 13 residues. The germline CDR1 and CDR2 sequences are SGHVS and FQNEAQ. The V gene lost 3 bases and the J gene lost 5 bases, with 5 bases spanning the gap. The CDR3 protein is CASSFQNNSPLHF. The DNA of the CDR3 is TGTGCCAGCAGCTTTCAGAATAATTCACCCCTCCACTTT.

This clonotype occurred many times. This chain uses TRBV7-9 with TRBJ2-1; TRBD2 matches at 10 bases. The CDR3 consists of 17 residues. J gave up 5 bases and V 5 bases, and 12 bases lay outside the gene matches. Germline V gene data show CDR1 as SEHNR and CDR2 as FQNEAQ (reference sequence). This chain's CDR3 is CASSPRMLAGANNEQFF. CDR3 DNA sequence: TGTGCCAGCAGCCCAAGGATGCTAGCGGGAGCGAACAATGAGCAGTTCTTC.